Listed below are T cell receptor beta chains from one sample, sequenced in a study of blood T cell repertoires in COVID-19. Some clones are missing from TCRdb's copy, which holds only in-frame ones; the method was immunoSEQ multiplex PCR. The sample consists of more than 90,000 clones, 75% to 90% of them appearing once. The sequencing input was peripheral blood. The receptors were sampled from an older woman with acute or convalescent COVID-19. The CDR3 runs from the conserved cysteine through the conserved F or W. The D gene is left open where the match is weak. Not every row has a clone size; where given, it reads once, few, many or a size class.

cdr3_length | j_call | v_call | d_call | clone_size | cdr3_nt | cdr3_aa
12 | TRBJ2-1 | TRBV19 | - | - | TGTGCCAGTGCGGGATCCTACAATGAGCAGTTCTTC | CASAGSYNEQFF
18 | TRBJ2-6 | TRBV11-2 | - | - | TGTGCCAGCAGCCCCATAACATCGGCGGTCTCTGGGGCCAACGTCCTGACTTTC | CASSPITSAVSGANVLTF
13 | TRBJ1-1 | TRBV7-8 | - | - | TGTGCCAGCAGCATGATCGGCGGGCCTGAAGCTTTCTTT | CASSMIGGPEAFF
12 | TRBJ1-1 | TRBV19 | - | - | TGTGCCAGCCTATCTTGGAACACTGAAGCTTTCTTT | CASLSWNTEAFF
15 | TRBJ2-7 | TRBV5-1 | TRBD1 | few | TGCGCCAGCAGCTTGGGGACAGGGAGCTCCTACGAGCAGTACTTC | CASSLGTGSSYEQYF
13 | TRBJ1-2 | TRBV6-5 | - | - | TGTGCCAGCAGTTACAGGAGGGGAAGTGGCTACACCTTC | CASSYRRGSGYTF
11 | TRBJ2-1 | TRBV12-3/TRBV12-4 | - | - | TGTGCCAGCAGTTTCGTCAATGAGCAGTTCTTC | CASSFVNEQFF
13 | TRBJ2-7 | TRBV24-1 | TRBD2 | - | TGTGCCACCAGTGATTTAAGCGGGAGCGAGCAGTACTTC | CATSDLSGSEQYF
14 | TRBJ1-6 | TRBV14 | TRBD1 | - | TGTGCCAGCAGCCCAGACAGGGCTGGTTCACCCCTCCACTTT | CASSPDRAGSPLHF
14 | TRBJ2-5 | TRBV19 | TRBD1 | - | TGTGCCAGTAGTACCCGGGACAGGGGCGCCCCCCCATACTTC | CASSTRDRGAPPYF
15 | TRBJ2-2 | TRBV9 | - | - | TGTGCCAGCAGCGTTTCCCCAGGGTACACCGGGGAGCTGTTTTTT | CASSVSPGYTGELFF
15 | TRBJ1-1 | TRBV28 | - | few | TGTGCCAGCAGTTTATCCCCCAGGGCCGGGACTGAAGCTTTCTTT | CASSLSPRAGTEAFF
15 | TRBJ2-5 | TRBV9 | - | - | TGTGCCAGCAGCGCAAGCGGGACAGGCCAAGAGACCCAGTACTTC | CASSASGTGQETQYF
13 | TRBJ1-2 | TRBV7-8 | - | - | TGTGCCAGCAGCTCCATCGGGGACTATGGCTACACCTTC | CASSSIGDYGYTF
15 | TRBJ1-4 | TRBV6-5 | - | - | TGTGCCAGCGCGGGGGGGACTACCACACGGGAAAAACTGTTTTTT | CASAGGTTTREKLFF
14 | TRBJ1-4 | TRBV28 | TRBD1 | - | TGTGCCAGCAGTAATCCGGGACAGGGTGAAAAACTGTTTTTT | CASSNPGQGEKLFF
15 | TRBJ2-7 | TRBV19 | - | - | TGTGCCAGTAGTATCGCGGCAGGGCACCTCTACGAGCAGTACTTC | CASSIAAGHLYEQYF
16 | TRBJ2-1 | TRBV5-1 | TRBD2 | - | TGCGCCAGCAGCTTCCAAGCGGGGAGCTCCTACAATGAGCAGTTCTTC | CASSFQAGSSYNEQFF
12 | TRBJ2-1 | TRBV29-1 | - | - | TGCAGCGTACAGGACCTCTACAATGAGCAGTTCTTC | CSVQDLYNEQFF
15 | TRBJ1-5 | TRBV7-6 | - | - | TGTGCCAGCAGCCCCACAACAGATTACAATCAGCCCCAGCATTTT | CASSPTTDYNQPQHF
13 | TRBJ1-4 | TRBV6-5 | - | - | TGTGCCAGCCCCGACTGGACTAATGAAAAACTGTTTTTT | CASPDWTNEKLFF
13 | TRBJ2-5 | TRBV9 | - | - | TGTGCCAGCAGAGAGGCAGTTCAAGAGACCCAGTACTTC | CASREAVQETQYF
14 | TRBJ1-1 | TRBV5-4 | TRBD1 | - | TGTGCCAGCAGCTTGCAGGGGGTGAACACTGAAGCTTTCTTT | CASSLQGVNTEAFF
13 | TRBJ2-7 | TRBV10-3 | - | - | TGTGCCATCAGTTTGGGGGACAACTACGAGCAGTACTTC | CAISLGDNYEQYF
16 | TRBJ2-1 | TRBV5-1 | - | - | TGCGCCAGCAGCCTGGACTCGCTTCCGTTCTACAATGAGCAGTTCTTC | CASSLDSLPFYNEQFF
13 | TRBJ2-5 | TRBV24-1 | - | - | TGTGCCACCAGAGGGAGTACACAAGAGACCCAGTACTTC | CATRGSTQETQYF
16 | TRBJ1-6 | TRBV19 | TRBD1 | - | TGTGCCAGTAGTATAGTAGGAGGGGGCAGTAATTCACCCCTCCACTTT | CASSIVGGGSNSPLHF